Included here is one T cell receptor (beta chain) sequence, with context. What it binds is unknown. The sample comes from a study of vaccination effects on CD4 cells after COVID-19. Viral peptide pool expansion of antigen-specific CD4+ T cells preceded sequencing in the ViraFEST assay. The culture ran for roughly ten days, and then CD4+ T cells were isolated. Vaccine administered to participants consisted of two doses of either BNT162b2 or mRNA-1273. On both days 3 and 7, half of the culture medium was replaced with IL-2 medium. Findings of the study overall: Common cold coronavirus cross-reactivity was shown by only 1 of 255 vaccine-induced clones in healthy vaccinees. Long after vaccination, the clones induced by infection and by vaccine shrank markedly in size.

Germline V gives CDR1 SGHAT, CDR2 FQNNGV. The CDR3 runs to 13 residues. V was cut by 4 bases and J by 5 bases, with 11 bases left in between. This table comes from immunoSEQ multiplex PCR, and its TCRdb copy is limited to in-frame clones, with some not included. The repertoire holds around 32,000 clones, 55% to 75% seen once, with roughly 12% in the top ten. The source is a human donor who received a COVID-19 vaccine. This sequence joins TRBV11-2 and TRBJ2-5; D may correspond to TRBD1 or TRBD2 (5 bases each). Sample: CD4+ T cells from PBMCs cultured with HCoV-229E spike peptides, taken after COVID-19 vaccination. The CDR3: CASSSVGVETQYF. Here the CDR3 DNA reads TGTGCCAGCAGCTCGGTGGGGGTGGAGACCCAGTACTTC. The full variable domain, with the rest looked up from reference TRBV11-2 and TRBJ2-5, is EAGVAQSPRYKIIEKRQSVAFWCNPISGHATLYWYQQILGQGPKLLIQFQNNGVVDDSQLPKDRFSAERLKGVDSTLKIQPAKLEDSAVYLCASSSVGVETQYFGPGTRLLVL.